The 13 T cell receptor beta chains given below trace back to one sample, sequenced in a study of cytomegalovirus exposure and HLA in healthy donors. Amplification used 60 Vbeta primers and 13 Jbeta primers. Assay used: immunoSEQ multiplex PCR; TCRdb lists only in-frame clones, some missing. The sample shows some 140,000 clones, about 9.1% of them seen only once. Material for sequencing was PBMCs. These receptors were taken from a woman aged 40-49 years in good health and CMV-seropositive.

This clone was recorded a few times. The V gene is TRBV5-4, the J gene TRBJ1-2; D possibly corresponds to TRBD1 (6 bases). Germline lookup yields CDR1 SGHNT and CDR2 YYREEE (reference sequence). This CDR3 spans 14 amino acids. V lost 0 bases and J 2 bases, leaving 8 bases between the germline ends. The CDR3 coding sequence is TGTGCCAGCAGCTTGGGAGACAGGAACTATGGCTACACCTTC. This encodes CASSLGDRNYGYTF.

The V and J genes are TRBV7-6 and TRBJ2-2; D not certain. V was clipped by 2 bases and J by 4 bases, with 8 bases between them. CDR3 length: 14 residues. Germline V CDR1 and CDR2: SGHVS, FNYEAQ. CDR3 nucleotide sequence: TGTGCCAGCAGCTTAAATTCGGTCACCGGGGAGCTGTTTTTT. This encodes CASSLNSVTGELFF.

This chain links TRBV5-1 with TRBJ1-4; the match to TRBD1 covers 8 bases. Trimming took 4 bases from V and 3 from J; bases not matched to a gene: 14. Germline loops: CDR1 SGHRS, CDR2 YFSETQ. The CDR3 is 18 amino acids. Here the CDR3 DNA reads TGCGCCAGCAGCCGACAGGGAACACAGGGGGAGTCTAATGAAAAACTGTTTTTT. Amino acid sequence: CASSRQGTQGESNEKLFF.

The chain's CDR3 is CSVERATNEQFF. The CDR3 region has the DNA TGCAGCGTTGAGAGAGCTACGAATGAGCAGTTCTTC. The gene calls are TRBV29-1 and TRBJ2-1; the D is unclear. Germline V gene lookup returns CDR1 SQVTM and CDR2 ANQGSEA. V was cut by 3 bases and J by 7 bases, with 10 bases left in between. The CDR3 runs 12 residues.

In its sample, this clone was seen once. The chain carries TRBV27 and TRBJ2-7; D is perhaps TRBD1 (5 bases). V lost 2 bases, J lost 3 bases, and 8 bases lay in between. The germline CDR1 and CDR2 sequences are MNHEY and SMNVEV (reference sequence). This CDR3 comprises 13 residues. The CDR3 reads CASSLRGFYEQYF. CDR3 coding DNA: TGTGCCAGCAGTTTAAGGGGATTCTACGAGCAGTACTTC.

This clone was counted only a few times. The chain combines TRBV7-2 with TRBJ2-7, with 10 bases matching TRBD2. CDR1 and CDR2 from the germline V gene are SGHTA and FQGNSA. Trimming cost V 3 bases and J 7 bases; bases outside gene matches: 6. CDR3 length equals 14 residues. The CDR3 coding sequence is TGTGCCAGCAGCTTTTTAAGCGGGGGGGTAGAGCAGTACTTC. Protein product: CASSFLSGGVEQYF.

The chain carries TRBV6-5 and TRBJ2-7, with 7 bases aligning to TRBD1. The CDR3 sequence is 13 residues long. In germline, CDR1 is MNHEY, CDR2 SVGAGI. Trimming removed 5 bases from V and 1 base from J; junction bases left unmatched: 2. In DNA form, the CDR3 reads TGTGCCAGCAGTCCGGGACAGTCCTACGAGCAGTACTTC. This translates into CASSPGQSYEQYF.

V gene TRBV6-1 combines with J gene TRBJ1-2; perhaps TRBD1 as D (5 bases). Deletions cut 11 bases from V and 0 bases from J, with 19 bases between. CDR1 is MNHNS, CDR2 SASEGT, per germline. The CDR3 extends over 15 amino acids. The CDR3 is CAAVGRTTSNYGYTF. CDR3 DNA: TGTGCCGCCGTGGGTCGGACAACTTCTAACTATGGCTACACCTTC.

This clone was seen only a few times. The J gene is TRBJ2-3, the V gene TRBV13; D gene unclear. V was shortened by 5 bases and J by 0 bases, with 3 bases between the two germline ends. The CDR3 is 12 amino acids. Germline-derived CDR1 and CDR2 are PRHDT and FYEKMQ (reference sequence). The CDR3 loop is CASSLSTDTQYF. As DNA, the CDR3 is TGTGCCAGCAGCCTTAGCACAGATACGCAGTATTTT.

The chain couples TRBV6-5 to TRBJ2-7; tentative D call: TRBD2 (7 bases). V was trimmed by 8 bases and J by 1 base, leaving 12 bases between them. The CDR3 is made up of 13 amino acids. Per the germline V gene, CDR1 is MNHEY and CDR2 is SVGAGI. The DNA of the CDR3 is TGTGCCAGCGGGAGGGGGGCTTCCTACGAGCAGTACTTC. Translating gives CASGRGASYEQYF.

The rearrangement links TRBV19 to TRBJ1-1; 8 positions agree with TRBD1. V was clipped by 5 bases and J by 7 bases; unmatched bases: 6. CDR1 LNHDA and CDR2 SQIVND come from the germline V gene (reference sequence). The CDR3 sequence is 13 residues long. This chain's CDR3 is CASSPRQGIEAFF. The CDR3 bases are TGTGCCAGTAGTCCCCGACAGGGGATTGAAGCTTTCTTT.

This clone has only a few counts. V and J are TRBV6-1 and TRBJ2-7, with D unclear. V was pared by 4 bases and J by 7 bases, with 14 bases between. Germline CDR1 reads MNHNS; CDR2 reads SASEGT. CDR3 length: 13 amino acids. The CDR3 is CASSVGSTGEQYF. CDR3 bases: TGTGCCAGCAGTGTCGGCAGTACGGGTGAGCAGTACTTC.

This sequence joins TRBV2 and TRBJ2-7; weak D call: TRBD2 (7 bases). The CDR3 spans 14 residues. Between the trimmed V and J ends, which lost 7 bases and 2 bases, there was a span of 15 bases. CDR1 and CDR2 (germline): SNHLY, FYNNEI. CDR3 sequence (DNA): TGTGCCAGCAAGGGGGGGGACCGGCCCTACGAGCAGTACTTC. Amino acids: CASKGGDRPYEQYF.